Each of the 20 T cell receptor beta chains below was sequenced from the same sample in a study of CD8+CD57+ T cells in acquired aplastic anemia. In patients chosen for sequencing, flow cytometry had shown CD8+CD57+ cell expansion. The study profiled TCR beta VDJ and CDR3 using genomic DNA as template. Via MiXCR, TCRdb re-called the reads, giving one row per CDR3 protein. The sample carries 300,000 or so distinct CDR3 sequences, approximately 58% recorded once. What was sequenced was sorted CD4+, CD8+, or CD8+CD57+ T cells (not recorded which) from PBMCs. Receptors were obtained from a human donor with aplastic anemia.

This clonotype was observed at least ten times. The chain joins TRBV3-1 to TRBJ1-4; D is unresolved. Germline-derived CDR1 and CDR2 are LGHDT and YNNKEL (reference sequence). The CDR3 covers 13 residues. Deletions cut 3 bases from V and 11 bases from J, with 13 bases between. The CDR3, as DNA: TGTGCCAGCAGCCAGGCTGAAGTGGGGAAACTGTTTTTT. Translating it yields CASSQAEVGKLFF.

V gene TRBV7-2 combines with J gene TRBJ2-7, with TRBD2 matching 8 bases. V trimming: 5 bases; J trimming: 2 bases; junction bases outside the gene matches: 8. CDR3 length equals 15 residues. Germline CDR1 SGHTA, CDR2 FQGNSA. Here the CDR3 DNA reads TGTGCCAGCAGCGGCCAGGCGGGACTAGCCTACGAGCAGTACTTC. This translates into CASSGQAGLAYEQYF.

This chain links TRBV24-1 with TRBJ2-3; D gene unclear. Deletions cut 12 bases from V and 4 bases from J, with 1 base between. Germline V lookup: CDR1 KGHDR, CDR2 SFDVKD. The CDR3 sequence is 8 residues long. The DNA of the CDR3 is TGTGCCCCAGATACGCAGTATTTT. This translates into CAPDTQYF.

This chain links TRBV5-1 with TRBJ2-7; perhaps TRBD1 as D (5 bases). The CDR3 is 14 amino acids. The V end was cut by 0 bases, the J end by 7 bases, with 14 bases between. Germline CDR1 is SGHRS and CDR2 is YFSETQ. The CDR3 bases are TGCGCCAGCAGCTTGGCCACAGGCTCTTGGGAGCAGTACTTC. Encoded protein: CASSLATGSWEQYF.

This clonotype was detected many times. The CDR3 here is CASSLGRTSGPWDTQYF. The CDR3 nucleotides read TGTGCCAGCAGCCTAGGACGGACTAGCGGACCCTGGGATACGCAGTATTTT. The rearrangement uses TRBV7-8 and TRBJ2-3, with TRBD2 matching over 10 bases. The CDR3 contains 17 residues. Germline V gene sequence: CDR1 SGHVS, CDR2 FQNEAQ. V lost 5 bases, J lost 6 bases, and 14 bases stayed unmatched. The full variable domain, rest sourced from reference TRBV7-8 and TRBJ2-3, is GAGVSQSPRYKVAKRGQDVALRCDPISGHVSLFWYQQALGQGPEFLTYFQNEAQLDKSGLPSDRFFAERPEGSVSTLKIQRTQQEDSAVYLCASSLGRTSGPWDTQYFGPGTRLTVL.

The chain has TRBV6-2 or TRBV6-3 and TRBJ1-1; weak D call: TRBD1 (5 bases). Germline assignment: CDR1 MNHEY and CDR2 SVGEGT. Trimming took off 0 bases at V and 6 bases at J, with 8 bases between the two ends. The CDR3 extends over 13 amino acids. This chain's CDR3 is CASSYSGVPEAFF. CDR3 bases: TGTGCCAGCAGTTACTCGGGGGTCCCTGAAGCTTTCTTT.

This clonotype was detected many times. The J gene is TRBJ2-1, the V gene TRBV3-1; a possible D gene is TRBD1 (6 bases). Trimming pared 0 bases from V and 6 bases from J, leaving 9 bases between. The CDR3 is made up of 14 amino acids. The germline V gene encodes CDR1 LGHDT and CDR2 YNNKEL (reference sequence). The CDR3: CASSQELRGNEQFF. In DNA, the CDR3 is TGTGCCAGCAGCCAAGAGCTCAGGGGCAATGAGCAGTTCTTC.

The chain combines TRBV20-1 with TRBJ1-4, with D tentatively TRBD1 (5 bases). V was shortened by 6 bases and J by 1 base, with 9 bases between the two germline ends. Per germline, CDR1 DFQATT and CDR2 SNEGSKA (reference sequence). The CDR3 extends over 13 amino acids. The CDR3 region is CSASGLTNEKLFF. The CDR3 nucleotides read TGCAGTGCGTCAGGGTTAACTAATGAAAAACTGTTTTTT.

The chain uses TRBV12-3 or TRBV12-4 and TRBJ2-1, with TRBD2 as a possible D gene (5 bases). The V and J ends lost 5 bases and 3 bases respectively, with 14 bases between them. CDR3 length: 15 amino acids. For the CDR3, the DNA is TGTGCCAGCAGTGACCCCGGGGTTAGCTACAATGAGCAGTTCTTC. Translated, it gives CASSDPGVSYNEQFF.

This clonotype appeared many times. V and J are TRBV5-1 and TRBJ1-6; TRBD1 aligns across 7 bases. V shed 5 bases, J shed 7 bases, and the junction held 6 bases outside the gene matches. The CDR3 loop spans 14 amino acids. Germline V lookup: CDR1 SGHRS, CDR2 YFSETQ. The CDR3 bases are TGCGCCAGCAGGTTACCGGGACAGAATTCACCCCTCCACTTT. Its translation: CASRLPGQNSPLHF.

This clonotype was observed at least ten times. The rearrangement uses TRBV20-1 and TRBJ1-4, with D unresolved. In germline, CDR1 is DFQATT, CDR2 SNEGSKA (reference sequence). V lost 7 bases and J lost 8, with 20 bases in between. CDR3 size: 14 residues. The CDR3 nucleotides read TGCAGTGTCCAACCGGGTACTCTTGGGGAAAAACTGTTTTTT. Its protein product is CSVQPGTLGEKLFF.

The rearrangement links TRBV7-9 to TRBJ2-2; weak D call: TRBD1 (5 bases). With 1 base removed from V and 7 bases from J, the gap between germline ends came to 13 bases. The CDR3 consists of 15 residues. Germline V lookup: CDR1 SEHNR, CDR2 FQNEAQ (reference sequence). The CDR3, as DNA: TGTGCCAGCAGCTTAGTCCAGGGTTACGGCGGGGAGCTGTTTTTT. It codes for CASSLVQGYGGELFF.

The CDR3 DNA reads as TGTGCCAGTAGCGAGAGCGGGACACGGTATAGCACAGATACGCAGTATTTT. Encoded protein: CASSESGTRYSTDTQYF. This chain connects TRBV19 to TRBJ2-3, with a tentative D call TRBD2 (7 bases). Per the germline V gene, CDR1 is LNHDA and CDR2 is SQIVND (reference sequence). The CDR3 loop spans 17 amino acids. Trimming pared 6 bases from V and 0 bases from J, leaving 19 bases between.

This clonotype was counted at least ten times. V and J are TRBV6-5 and TRBJ1-1, with D perhaps matching TRBD1 (5 bases). CDR1 is MNHEY and CDR2 is SVGAGI in the germline V gene. The CDR3 consists of 15 residues. V shed 1 base and J shed 2 bases, with 11 bases lying between them. CDR3 loop: CASSYLRGGNTEAFF. CDR3 nucleotides: TGTGCCAGCAGTTACTTACGTGGGGGAAACACTGAAGCTTTCTTT.

This clonotype occurred a few times. The chain joins TRBV14 to TRBJ2-1, with 12 bases fitting TRBD2. With V trimmed by 3 bases and J by 5 bases, 2 bases remained unmatched. Germline V gives CDR1 SGHDN, CDR2 FVKESK. This CDR3 is 15 amino acids long. CDR3 protein: CASSHLAGGDNEQFF. CDR3 bases: TGTGCCAGCAGCCATCTAGCGGGGGGGGACAATGAGCAGTTCTTC.

The rearrangement links TRBV9 to TRBJ2-1; unclear D gene. Germline CDR1 reads SGDLS; CDR2 reads YYNGEE. CDR3 length equals 15 residues. V was shortened by 0 bases and J by 8 bases, with 15 bases between the two germline ends. For the CDR3, the DNA is TGTGCCAGCAGCGTAGGGCCACCCCCTGGGGATGAGCAGTTCTTC. Encoded protein: CASSVGPPPGDEQFF.

This clonotype has at least ten counts. The CDR3 coding sequence is TGTGCCAGCAGCTTCGCGACAACGGGGGGCAATCAGCCCCAGCATTTT. It translates to CASSFATTGGNQPQHF. This chain links TRBV5-6 with TRBJ1-5; a possible D gene is TRBD1 (5 bases). This CDR3 has 16 residues. CDR1 SGHDT and CDR2 YYEEEE come from the germline V gene. Trimming took off 2 bases at V and 2 bases at J, with 14 bases between the two ends.

The chain employs TRBV24-1 and TRBJ2-1; TRBD2 agrees at 11 bases. J was trimmed by 3 bases and V by 2 bases; bases with no gene match: 2. The CDR3 is 16 residues long. Germline loops: CDR1 KGHDR, CDR2 SFDVKD. In nucleotides, the CDR3 is TGTGCCACCAGTGATTCGGGGACTAGCGGCTACAATGAGCAGTTCTTC. Protein: CATSDSGTSGYNEQFF.

The chain uses TRBV28 and TRBJ2-5; the D gene is possibly TRBD1 (6 bases). The CDR3 sequence is 14 residues long. Trimming pared 5 bases from V and 5 bases from J, leaving 15 bases between. CDR1 and CDR2 (germline): MDHEN, SYDVKM. The CDR3 here is CASSRHRDRETQYF. The CDR3 nucleotides read TGTGCCAGCAGTAGACACAGGGATAGGGAGACCCAGTACTTC.

The chain combines TRBV4-2 with TRBJ1-1, with D unresolved. From germline, CDR1 is LGHNA and CDR2 YNFKEQ. Trimming took off 5 bases at V and 11 bases at J, with 15 bases between the two ends. The CDR3 length is 12 residues. CDR3 residues: CASSEGRARAFF. The DNA of the CDR3 is TGTGCCAGCAGCGAAGGGAGGGCGAGGGCTTTCTTT.